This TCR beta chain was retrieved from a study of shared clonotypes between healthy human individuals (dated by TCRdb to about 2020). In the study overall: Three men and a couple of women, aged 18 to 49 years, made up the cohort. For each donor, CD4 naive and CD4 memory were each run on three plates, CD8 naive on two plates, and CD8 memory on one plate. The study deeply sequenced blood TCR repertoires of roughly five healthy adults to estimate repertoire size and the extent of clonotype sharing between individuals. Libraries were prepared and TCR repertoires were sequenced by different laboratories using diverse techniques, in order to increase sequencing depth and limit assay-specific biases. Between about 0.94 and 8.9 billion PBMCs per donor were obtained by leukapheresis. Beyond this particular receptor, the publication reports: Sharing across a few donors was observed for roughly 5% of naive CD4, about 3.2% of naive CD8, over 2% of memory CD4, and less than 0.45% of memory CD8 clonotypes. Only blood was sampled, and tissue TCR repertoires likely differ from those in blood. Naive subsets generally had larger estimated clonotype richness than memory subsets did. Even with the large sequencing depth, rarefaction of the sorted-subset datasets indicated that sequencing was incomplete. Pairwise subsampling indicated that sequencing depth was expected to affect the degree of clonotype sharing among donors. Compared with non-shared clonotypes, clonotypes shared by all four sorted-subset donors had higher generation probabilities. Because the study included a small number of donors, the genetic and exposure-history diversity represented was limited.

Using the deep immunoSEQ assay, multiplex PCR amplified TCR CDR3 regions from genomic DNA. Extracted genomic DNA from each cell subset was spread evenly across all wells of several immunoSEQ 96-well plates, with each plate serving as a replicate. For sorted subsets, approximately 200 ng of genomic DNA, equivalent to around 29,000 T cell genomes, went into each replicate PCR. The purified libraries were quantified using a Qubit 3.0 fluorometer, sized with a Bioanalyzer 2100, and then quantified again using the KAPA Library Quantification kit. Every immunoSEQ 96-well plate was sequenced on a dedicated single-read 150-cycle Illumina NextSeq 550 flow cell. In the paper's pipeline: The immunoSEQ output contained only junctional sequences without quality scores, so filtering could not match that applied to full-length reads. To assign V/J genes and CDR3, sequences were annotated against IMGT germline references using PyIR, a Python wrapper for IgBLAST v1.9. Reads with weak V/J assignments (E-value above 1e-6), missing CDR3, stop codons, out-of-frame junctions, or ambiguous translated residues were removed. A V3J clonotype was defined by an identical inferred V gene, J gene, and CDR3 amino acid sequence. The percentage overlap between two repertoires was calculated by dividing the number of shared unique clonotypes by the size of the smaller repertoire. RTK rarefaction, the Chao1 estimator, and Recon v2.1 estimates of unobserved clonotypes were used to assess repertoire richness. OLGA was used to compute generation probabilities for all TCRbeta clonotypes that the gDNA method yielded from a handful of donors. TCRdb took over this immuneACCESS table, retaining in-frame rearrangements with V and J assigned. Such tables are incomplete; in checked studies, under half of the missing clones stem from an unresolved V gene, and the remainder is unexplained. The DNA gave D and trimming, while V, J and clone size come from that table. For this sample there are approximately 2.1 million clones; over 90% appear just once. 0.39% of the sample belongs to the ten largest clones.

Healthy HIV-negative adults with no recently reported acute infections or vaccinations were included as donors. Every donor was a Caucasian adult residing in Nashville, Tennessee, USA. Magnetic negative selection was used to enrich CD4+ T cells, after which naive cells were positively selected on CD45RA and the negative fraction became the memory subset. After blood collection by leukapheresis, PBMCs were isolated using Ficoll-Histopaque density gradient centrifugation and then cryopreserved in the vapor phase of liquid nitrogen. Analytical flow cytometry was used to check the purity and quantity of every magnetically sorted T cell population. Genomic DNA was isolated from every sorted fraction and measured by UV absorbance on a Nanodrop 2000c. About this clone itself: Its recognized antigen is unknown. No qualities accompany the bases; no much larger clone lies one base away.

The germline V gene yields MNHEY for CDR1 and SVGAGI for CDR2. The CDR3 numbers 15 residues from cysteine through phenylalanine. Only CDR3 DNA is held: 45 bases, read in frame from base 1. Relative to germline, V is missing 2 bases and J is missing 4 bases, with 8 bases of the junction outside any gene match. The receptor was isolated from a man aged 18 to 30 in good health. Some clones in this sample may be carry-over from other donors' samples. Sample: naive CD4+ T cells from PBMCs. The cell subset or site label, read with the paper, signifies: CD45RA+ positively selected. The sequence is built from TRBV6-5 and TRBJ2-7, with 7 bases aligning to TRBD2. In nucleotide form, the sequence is TGTGCCAGCAGTTACGGTGCGGGAGCGACTTACGAGCAGTACTTC. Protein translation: CASSYGAGATYEQYF.